Listed below are T cell receptor beta chains from one sample, sequenced in a study of breast tumors, draining lymph nodes, adjacent tissues. MiXCR was run by TCRdb on the multiplex PCR reads, yielding one entry per CDR3 protein. The data contain 180,000 or so distinct CDR3 sequences, around 29% of them singletons. Sequenced material: axillary lymph node tissue. Source of these receptors: a female donor with breast cancer. Some clones in this sample may be carry-over from other donors' samples. Both conserved end residues are part of each CDR3. The D gene is left open where the match is weak. Clone size is stated in some rows and not others, as once, few, many or a class when expanded.

clone_size j_call v_call d_call cdr3_nt cdr3_aa
many TRBJ1-5 TRBV10-3 . TGTGCCATCAGCCCGGGACTGAGCAATCAGCCCCAGCATTTT CAISPGLSNQPQHF
many TRBJ1-5 TRBV12-3/TRBV12-4 . TGTGCCAGCAGTCCAAGCAATCAGCCCCAGCATTTT CASSPSNQPQHF
. TRBJ1-1 TRBV30 . TGTGCCTGGAGTGTACTAGGGGCGGAGAAAAACACTGAAGTTTTCTTT CAWSVLGAEKNTEVFF
few TRBJ2-5 TRBV5-1 TRBD2 TGCGCCAGCAGCCCCTTTAGCGGGGGCCCTCAAGAGACCCAGTACTTC CASSPFSGGPQETQYF
many TRBJ1-5 TRBV19 TRBD1 TGTGCCAGTAGTATAGGCCGGGACAGGGTGACGAATCAGCCCCAGCATTTT CASSIGRDRVTNQPQHF
many TRBJ1-3 TRBV11-2 TRBD1 TGTGCCAGCAGCCGGGGACAGGGCCTCGGTGGAAACACCATATATTTT CASSRGQGLGGNTIYF
many TRBJ2-3 TRBV20-1 . TGCAGTGCTGATGTGAACACAGATACGCAGTATTTT CSADVNTDTQYF
. TRBJ2-5 TRBV6-6 TRBD2 TGTGCCAGCAGTCTACTAGCGGGGGGAGAGACCCAGTACTTC CASSLLAGGETQYF
many TRBJ2-7 TRBV7-2 . TGTGCCAGCAGCTTGAACGGCGTATCCTACGAGCAGTACTTC CASSLNGVSYEQYF
many TRBJ2-7 TRBV5-5 . TGTGCCAGCAGCTTGGCCGGCAGGGCGGTGGACGAGCAGTACTTC CASSLAGRAVDEQYF
. TRBJ1-1 TRBV7-9 . TGTGCCAGCAGCTTGGGTGGGTTAGCCACTGAAGCTTTCTTT CASSLGGLATEAFF
. TRBJ2-1 TRBV5-4 TRBD1 TGTGCCAGCAGCTTGTCGGGACAGGGCAGCACAGATACGCAGTTCTTC CASSLSGQGSTDTQFF
. TRBJ1-1 TRBV12-3/TRBV12-4 . TGTGCCAGCAGCACAGGGAGGGGGAGCACTGAAGTTTTCTTT CASSTGRGSTEVFF
. TRBJ2-7 TRBV12-3/TRBV12-4 . TGTGCCAGCAGCTTAGTTTACTACGAGCAGTACTTC CASSLVYYEQYF
. TRBJ1-6 TRBV12-3/TRBV12-4 . TGTGCCAGCAGTCCCGACAGCGGTGGGAATTCACCCCTCCACTTT CASSPDSGGNSPLHF
few TRBJ1-3 TRBV27 . TGTGCCAGTAGCCCCTGGGGGGCTTGTGGAAACACCATATATTTT CASSPWGACGNTIYF
. TRBJ2-5 TRBV7-9 . TGTGCTAGCAGCCTCGCCCTTCGCGGGGGCTTGGAGTCCCAGTACTTC CASSLALRGGLESQYF
many TRBJ1-5 TRBV5-6 . TGTGCCAGCAGCTTGTGGGGAGGCACAGTCCGTCATCAGCCCCAGCATTTT CASSLWGGTVRHQPQHF
many TRBJ2-1 TRBV25-1 . TGTGCCAGCAGTGAACCTAGGGTTGGGGCACATGGGGAGCAGTTCTTC CASSEPRVGAHGEQFF
many TRBJ2-3 TRBV5-1 . TGCGCCAGCAGCTTTGGGGGGCCTACAGATACGCAGTATTTT CASSFGGPTDTQYF
many TRBJ2-5 TRBV5-6 . TGTGCCAGCAGCAGCATTGACACGGGGCTCAAGACCCAGTACTTC CASSSIDTGLKTQYF
many TRBJ2-3 TRBV7-8 . TGTGCCAGCAGCTTAGGGGGGGGGCCAACAGATACGCAGTATTTT CASSLGGGPTDTQYF